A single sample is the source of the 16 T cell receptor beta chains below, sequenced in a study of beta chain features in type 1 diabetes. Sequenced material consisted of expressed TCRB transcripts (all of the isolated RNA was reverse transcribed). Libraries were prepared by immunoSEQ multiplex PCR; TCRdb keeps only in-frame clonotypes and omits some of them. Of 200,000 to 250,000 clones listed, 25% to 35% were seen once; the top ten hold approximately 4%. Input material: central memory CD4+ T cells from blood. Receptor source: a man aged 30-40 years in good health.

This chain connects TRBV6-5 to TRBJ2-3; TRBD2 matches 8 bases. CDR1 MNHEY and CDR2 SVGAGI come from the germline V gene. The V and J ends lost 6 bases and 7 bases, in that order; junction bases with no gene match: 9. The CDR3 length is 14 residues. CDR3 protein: CASRPGTGGHTQYF. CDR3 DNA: TGTGCCAGCAGACCGGGGACGGGGGGGCATACGCAGTATTTT.

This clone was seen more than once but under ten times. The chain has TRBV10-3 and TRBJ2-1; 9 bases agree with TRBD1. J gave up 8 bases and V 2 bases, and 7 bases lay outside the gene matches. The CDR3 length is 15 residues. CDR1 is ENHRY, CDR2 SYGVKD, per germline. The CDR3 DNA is TGTGCCATCAGTGAGGGACAGGGGTTGAACGATGAGCAGTTCTTC. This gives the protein CAISEGQGLNDEQFF.

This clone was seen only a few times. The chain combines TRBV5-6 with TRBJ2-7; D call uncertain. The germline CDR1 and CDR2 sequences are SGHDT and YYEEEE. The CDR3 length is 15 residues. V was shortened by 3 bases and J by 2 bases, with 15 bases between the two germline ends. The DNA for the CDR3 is TGTGCCAGCAGCTCTCTGGGCCCAGGCACCTACGAGCAGTACTTC. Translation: CASSSLGPGTYEQYF.

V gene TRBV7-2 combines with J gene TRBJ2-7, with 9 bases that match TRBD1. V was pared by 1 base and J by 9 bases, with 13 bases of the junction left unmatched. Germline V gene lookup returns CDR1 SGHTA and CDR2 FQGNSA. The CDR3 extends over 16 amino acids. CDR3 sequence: CASSLGPGQGVYAQYF. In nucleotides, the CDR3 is TGTGCCAGCAGCTTAGGTCCGGGACAGGGTGTCTATGCGCAGTACTTC. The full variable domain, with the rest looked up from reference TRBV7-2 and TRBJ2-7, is GAGVSQSPSNKVTEKGKDVELRCDPISGHTALYWYRQSLGQGLEFLIYFQGNSAPDKSGLPSDRFSAERTGGSVSTLTIQRTQQEDSAVYLCASSLGPGQGVYAQYFGPGTRLTVT.

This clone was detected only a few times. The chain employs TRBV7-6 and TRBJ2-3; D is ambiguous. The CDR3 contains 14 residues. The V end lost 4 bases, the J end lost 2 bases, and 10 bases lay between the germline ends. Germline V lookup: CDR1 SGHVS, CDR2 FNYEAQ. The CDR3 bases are TGTGCCAGCAGCTCCCCCGGTATCACAGATACGCAGTATTTT. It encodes CASSSPGITDTQYF.

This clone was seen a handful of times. CDR3 in amino acids: CASSVAEEVRETQYF. CDR3 DNA sequence: TGTGCCAGCAGCGTTGCGGAAGAGGTGCGGGAGACCCAGTACTTC. This chain joins TRBV5-4 and TRBJ2-5, with D hard to call. Trimming shortened V by 4 bases and J by 5 bases, and 18 bases separated the two germline ends. There are 15 residues in the CDR3. Germline lookup yields CDR1 SGHNT and CDR2 YYREEE (reference sequence).

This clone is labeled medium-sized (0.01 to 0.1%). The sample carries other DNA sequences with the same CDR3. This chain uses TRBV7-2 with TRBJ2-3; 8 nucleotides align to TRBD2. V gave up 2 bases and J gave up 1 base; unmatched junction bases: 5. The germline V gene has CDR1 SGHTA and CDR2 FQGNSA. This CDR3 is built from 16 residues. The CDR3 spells CASSLSISGGTDTQYF. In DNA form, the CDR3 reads TGTGCCAGCAGCTTAAGTATTAGCGGGGGCACAGATACGCAGTATTTT.

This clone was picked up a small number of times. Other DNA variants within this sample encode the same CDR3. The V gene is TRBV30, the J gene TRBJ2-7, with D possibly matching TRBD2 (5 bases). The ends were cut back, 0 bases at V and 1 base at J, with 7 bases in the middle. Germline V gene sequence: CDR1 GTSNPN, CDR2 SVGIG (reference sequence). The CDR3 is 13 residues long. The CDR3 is CAWSVRDSYEQYF. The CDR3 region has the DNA TGTGCCTGGAGTGTACGGGATTCCTACGAGCAGTACTTC.

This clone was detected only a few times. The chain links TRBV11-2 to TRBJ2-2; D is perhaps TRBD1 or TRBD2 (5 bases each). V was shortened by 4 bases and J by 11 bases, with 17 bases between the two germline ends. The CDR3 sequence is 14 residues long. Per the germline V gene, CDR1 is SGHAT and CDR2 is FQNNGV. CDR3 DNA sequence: TGTGCCAGCAGCTCCGGGGTCGACAGCCAAGAGCTGTTTTTT. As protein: CASSSGVDSQELFF.

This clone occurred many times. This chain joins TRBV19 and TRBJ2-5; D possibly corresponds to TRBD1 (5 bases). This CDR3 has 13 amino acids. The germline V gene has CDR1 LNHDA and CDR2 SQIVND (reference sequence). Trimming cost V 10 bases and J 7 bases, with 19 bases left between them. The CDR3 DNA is TGTGCCACAGCCTATGGGGCCTCGGGGACCCAGTACTTC. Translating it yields CATAYGASGTQYF.

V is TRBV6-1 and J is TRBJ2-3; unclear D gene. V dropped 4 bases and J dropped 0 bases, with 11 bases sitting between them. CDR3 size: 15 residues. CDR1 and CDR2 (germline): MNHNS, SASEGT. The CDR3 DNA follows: TGTGCCAGCAGTGTCCGAGCAACTAGCACAGATACGCAGTATTTT. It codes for CASSVRATSTDTQYF.

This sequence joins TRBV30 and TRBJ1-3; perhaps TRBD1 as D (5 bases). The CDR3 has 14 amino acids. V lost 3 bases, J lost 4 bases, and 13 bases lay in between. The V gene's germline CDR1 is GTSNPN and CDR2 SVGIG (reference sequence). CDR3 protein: CAWSRGAGGNTIYF. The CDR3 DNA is TGTGCCTGGAGCCGCGGCGCAGGGGGAAACACCATATATTTT.

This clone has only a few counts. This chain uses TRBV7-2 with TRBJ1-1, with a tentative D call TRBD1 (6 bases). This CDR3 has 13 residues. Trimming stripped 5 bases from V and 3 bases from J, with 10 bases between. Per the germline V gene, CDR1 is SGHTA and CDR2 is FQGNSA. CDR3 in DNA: TGTGCCAGCAGCCCGGACAGACACACTGAAGCTTTCTTT. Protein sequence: CASSPDRHTEAFF.

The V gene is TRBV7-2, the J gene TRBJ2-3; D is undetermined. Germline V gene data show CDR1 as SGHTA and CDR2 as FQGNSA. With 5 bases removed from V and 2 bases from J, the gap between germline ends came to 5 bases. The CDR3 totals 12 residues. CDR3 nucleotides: TGTGCCAGCAGCCACTTCACAGATACGCAGTATTTT. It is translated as CASSHFTDTQYF.

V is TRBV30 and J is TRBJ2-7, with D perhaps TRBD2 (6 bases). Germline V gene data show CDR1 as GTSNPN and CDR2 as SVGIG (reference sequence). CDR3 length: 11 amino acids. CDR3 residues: CALGGDYEQYF. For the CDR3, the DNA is TGTGCACTAGGCGGGGACTACGAGCAGTACTTC.

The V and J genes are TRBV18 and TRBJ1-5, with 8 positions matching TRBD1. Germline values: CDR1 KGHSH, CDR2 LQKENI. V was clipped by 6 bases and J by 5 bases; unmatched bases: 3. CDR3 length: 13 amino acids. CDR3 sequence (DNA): TGTGCCAGCTCGGACAGGGCCCATCAGCCCCAGCATTTT. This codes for CASSDRAHQPQHF.